The present entry profiles one T cell receptor (beta chain) with its context. Antigen unknown. V shed 1 base and J shed 1 base, with 20 bases lying between them. In germline, CDR1 is MNHNS, CDR2 SASEGT. The CDR3 runs 20 residues. The data originate from a study of vaccination effects on CD4 cells after COVID-19. After expansion with viral peptide pools in the ViraFEST assay, antigen-specific CD4+ T cells were sequenced. On approximately day 9 of culture, CD4+ T cells were separated out. Previously uninfected by SARS-CoV-2, the vaccine recipients also showed negative nucleocapsid antibodies. Measured with immunoSEQ multiplex PCR; TCRdb has only the in-frame clones, and not every one. The sample carries roughly 35,000 clones, about 70% recorded once.

The clonotype originates from a human donor who received a COVID-19 vaccine. This chain links TRBV6-1 with TRBJ2-6; D perhaps matches TRBD1 (5 bases). The sample was CD4+ T cells from PBMCs cultured with HCoV-OC43 spike peptides, taken before COVID-19 vaccination. As to subset: HCoV-OC43 spike overlapping peptide pool stimulation. The CDR3 nucleotides are TGTGCCAGCAGTGAAGAGGGTATGGGATGGGGCAGATCTGGGGCCAACGTCCTGACTTTC. It is translated as CASSEEGMGWGRSGANVLTF.